This T cell receptor beta chain was identified in a study of T cells in pancreatic ductal adenocarcinoma (dated by TCRdb to the late 2010s). Context from the whole study: Seeking insight into the adaptive T-cell response that arises naturally, the researchers examined how many CD8+ T cells infiltrated tumors of resected pancreatic ductal adenocarcinoma, where they sat, and what features they had, alongside the same properties of suppressive cells. Paper-wide results and their limitations: Tumor versus blood clonality comparisons may be biased because tumors are enriched in CD45RO+ effector rather than naive T cells, biasing toward lower diversity. No significant difference in T-cell clonality was found between tumor and blood, with mean clonality of around 0.11 in tumors and around 0.07 in blood. Blood samples had more total productive templates and 7 to 8-fold more unique clonotypes than tumor samples. Since most pancreatic cancer patients present with inoperable disease, the resected cohort was skewed toward the minority of patients who had early-stage disease.

Pancreatic ductal adenocarcinoma patients who had undergone surgery without neoadjuvant therapy were selected. Peripheral blood was collected in heparin tubes, from which PBMCs were isolated by histopaque density gradient and cryopreserved in about 10% DMSO. The DNeasy Blood and Tissue Kit, with Proteinase K and RNase treatment, was used to extract genomic DNA from roughly seven PBMC specimens and roughly 10 flash-frozen tumor specimens. With respect to this clone: The antigen this receptor binds is unknown. No per-base quality is available; no much larger clone lies one base away.

V loses 5 bases, J loses 1 base, and the germline ends lie 5 bases apart. The CDR3 sequence holds 12 residues, the cysteine and phenylalanine included. Only the CDR3 region is kept as DNA, spanning 36 bases read in frame from base 1. The germline V gene encodes CDR1 LGHNT and CDR2 FRNRAP. TCR beta CDR3 regions were amplified from genomic DNA using the immunoSEQ hsTCRB kit. An Illumina HiSeq system was used to carry out high-throughput TRB CDR3 sequencing. The authors processed their data as follows. Sequencing reads were analyzed with the immunoSEQ software, and nonproductive sequences with premature stops or frame-shifts were excluded. To calculate repertoire clonality, Shannon entropy was normalized by log2 of the number of unique productive sequences, and that value was subtracted from one. Imported from immuneACCESS, the table was reduced by TCRdb to in-frame sequences with V and J called. These copies leave out some clones; in studies compared against another copy, an unresolved V gene accounts for under half, and the cause of the remainder is not known. That table supplies the V and J calls and clone size; D and trimming were determined from the DNA. Recorded for this sample are about 11,000 clones; roughly 89% of them occurred a single time. The ten largest clones represent roughly 18% of the sample.

The receptor's source is a human donor with pancreatic ductal adenocarcinoma. The sequence is built from TRBV12-5 and TRBJ1-1; the D segment cannot be called with confidence. Sequencing was performed on PBMCs. For the CDR3, the sequence is CASGLTNTEAFF. In nucleotide form, the sequence is TGTGCTAGTGGTCTTACGAACACTGAAGCTTTCTTT.